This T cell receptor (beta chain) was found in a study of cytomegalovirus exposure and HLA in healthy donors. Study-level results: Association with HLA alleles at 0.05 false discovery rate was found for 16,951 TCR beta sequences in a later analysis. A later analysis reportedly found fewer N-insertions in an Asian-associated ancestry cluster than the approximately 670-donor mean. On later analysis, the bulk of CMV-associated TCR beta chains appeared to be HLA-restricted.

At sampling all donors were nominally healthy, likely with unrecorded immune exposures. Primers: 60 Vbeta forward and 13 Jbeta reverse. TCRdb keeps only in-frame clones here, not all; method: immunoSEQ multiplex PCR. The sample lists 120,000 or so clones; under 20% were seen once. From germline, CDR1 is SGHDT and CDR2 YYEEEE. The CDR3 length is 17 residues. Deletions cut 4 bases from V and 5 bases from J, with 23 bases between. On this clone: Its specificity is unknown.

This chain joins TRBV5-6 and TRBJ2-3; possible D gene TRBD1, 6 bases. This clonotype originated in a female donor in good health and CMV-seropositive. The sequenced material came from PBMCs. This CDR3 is CASSRISGAKGQDTQYF. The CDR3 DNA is TGTGCCAGCAGCCGGATATCCGGAGCGAAGGGACAAGATACGCAGTATTTT.